This entry is about one T cell receptor (beta chain). The antigen is unknown. This specimen comes from a study of shared clonotypes between healthy human individuals. Around 86 million PBMCs went into genomic DNA for unsorted samples. This CDR3 contains 15 residues. The germline CDR1 and CDR2 sequences are SGHTA and FQGTGA. V lost 1 base and J lost 8; bases outside the gene matches: 8. The assay ran at deep level. Genomic DNA (from each subset) was split evenly across several immunoSEQ plates. Produced via immunoSEQ multiplex PCR; TCRdb's table is partial and in-frame only. The repertoire holds fewer than 600,000 clones, with 79% as singletons. Overall study findings and caveats: Only a few donors were included, so the genetic and exposure-history diversity represented was limited.

The chain links TRBV7-3 to TRBJ2-1; 7 bases map to TRBD2. Sequencing was carried out using PBMCs. The receptor was derived from a woman in her thirties or forties in good health. Some clones in this sample may be carry-over from other donors' samples. In nucleotides, the CDR3 is TGTGCCAGCAGCTTAAGCGGGGGTGCGGTCTATGAGCAGTTCTTC. The encoded protein is CASSLSGGAVYEQFF. Complete variable domain (other parts from reference TRBV7-3 and TRBJ2-1): GAGVSQTPSNKVTEKGKYVELRCDPISGHTALYWYRQSLGQGPEFLIYFQGTGAADDSGLPNDRFFAVRPEGSVSTLKIQRTERGDSAVYLCASSLSGGAVYEQFFGPGTRLTVL.